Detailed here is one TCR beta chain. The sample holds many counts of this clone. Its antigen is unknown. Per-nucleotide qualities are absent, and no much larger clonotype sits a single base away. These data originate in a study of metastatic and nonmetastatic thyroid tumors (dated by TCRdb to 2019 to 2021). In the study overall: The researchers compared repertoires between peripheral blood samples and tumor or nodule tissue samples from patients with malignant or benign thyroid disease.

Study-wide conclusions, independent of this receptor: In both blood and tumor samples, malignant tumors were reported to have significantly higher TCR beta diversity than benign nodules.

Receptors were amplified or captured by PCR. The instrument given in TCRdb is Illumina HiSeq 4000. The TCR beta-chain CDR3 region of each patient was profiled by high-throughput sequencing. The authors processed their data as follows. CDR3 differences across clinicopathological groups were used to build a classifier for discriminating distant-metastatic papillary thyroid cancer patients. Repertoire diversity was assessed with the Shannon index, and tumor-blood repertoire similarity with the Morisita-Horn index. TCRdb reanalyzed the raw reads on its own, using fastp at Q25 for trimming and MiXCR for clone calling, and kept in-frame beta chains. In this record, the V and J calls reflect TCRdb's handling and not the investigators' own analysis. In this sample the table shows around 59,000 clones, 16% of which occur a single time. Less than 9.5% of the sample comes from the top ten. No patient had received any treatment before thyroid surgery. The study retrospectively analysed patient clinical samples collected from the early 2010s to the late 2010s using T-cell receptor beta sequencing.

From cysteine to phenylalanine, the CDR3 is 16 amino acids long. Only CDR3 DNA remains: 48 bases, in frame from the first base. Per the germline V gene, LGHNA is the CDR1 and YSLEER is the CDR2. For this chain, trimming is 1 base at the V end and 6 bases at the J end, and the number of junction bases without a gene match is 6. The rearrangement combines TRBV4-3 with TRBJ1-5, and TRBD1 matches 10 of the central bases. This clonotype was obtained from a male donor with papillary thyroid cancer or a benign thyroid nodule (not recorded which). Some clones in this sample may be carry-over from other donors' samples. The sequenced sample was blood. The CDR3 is CASSQGTGGQGQPQHF. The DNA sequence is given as TGCGCCAGCAGCCAAGGGACAGGGGGACAAGGTCAGCCCCAGCATTTT.